Each of the 10 T cell receptor beta chains below was sequenced from the same sample in a study of blood T cells in healthy people across ages. Alongside a J-beta primer mix, a sample-barcoded 5' primer served in a second PCR lasting roughly 7 to 12 cycles. In TCRdb, the 5' RACE reads were re-called with MiXCR into one record per CDR3 protein. The sample carries about 1,600,000 distinct CDR3 sequences, approximately 40% recorded once. What was sequenced was blood. The receptor set was obtained from a woman under 30 in good health.

The chain couples TRBV6-5 to TRBJ2-7, with D possibly matching TRBD1 (5 bases). The CDR3 length is 14 residues. Germline V gene data show CDR1 as MNHEY and CDR2 as SVGAGI. Trimming shortened V by 6 bases and J by 0 bases, and 12 bases separated the two germline ends. This CDR3 reads CASSPDSSSYEQYF. Here the CDR3 DNA reads TGTGCCAGCAGCCCCGACAGTAGCTCCTACGAGCAGTACTTC.

The chain has TRBV7-2 and TRBJ2-3; either TRBD1 or TRBD2 may fit D (6 bases each). Deletions cut 5 bases from V and 4 bases from J, with 19 bases between. The germline gives CDR1 SGHTA, CDR2 FQGNSA. The CDR3 has 16 amino acids. As DNA, the CDR3 is TGTGCCAGCAGCCCCCCTGGGGGGCAAGTGTCAGATACGCAGTATTTT. Encoded protein: CASSPPGGQVSDTQYF. Drawing the rest from reference TRBV7-2 and TRBJ2-3, the complete variable domain is GAGVSQSPSNKVTEKGKDVELRCDPISGHTALYWYRQSLGQGLEFLIYFQGNSAPDKSGLPSDRFSAERTGGSVSTLTIQRTQQEDSAVYLCASSPPGGQVSDTQYFGPGTRLTVL.

The genes are TRBV6-1 and TRBJ1-1; D is possibly TRBD1 (6 bases). Germline V gene data show CDR1 as MNHNS and CDR2 as SASEGT. This CDR3 is built from 15 residues. The V end lost 0 bases, the J end lost 10 bases, and 18 bases lay between the germline ends. The CDR3 bases are TGTGCCAGCAGTGAAGCGGGACACGGATCCACGGGAGCTTTCTTT. This gives the protein CASSEAGHGSTGAFF.

DNA of the CDR3: TGTGCCACCAGCGGATTTACAGCTAACACTGAAGCTTTCTTT. Amino acid sequence: CATSGFTANTEAFF. This chain uses TRBV15 with TRBJ1-1, with D hard to call. Germline-derived CDR1 and CDR2 are LNHNV and YYDKDF (reference sequence). Trimming removed 5 bases from V and 2 bases from J, with 12 bases in between. The CDR3 contains 14 residues.

CDR3 sequence: CSARPGTGESIQYF. Here the CDR3 DNA reads TGCAGTGCTAGACCCGGGACAGGGGAAAGCATTCAGTACTTC. The V call is TRBV20-1, the J call TRBJ2-4, with 10 nucleotides matching TRBD1. With V trimmed by 2 bases and J by 9 bases, 7 bases remained unmatched. Germline V CDR1 and CDR2: DFQATT, SNEGSKA (reference sequence). The CDR3 loop spans 14 amino acids.

This clonotype came up once. V usage is TRBV3-1 and J usage is TRBJ2-4; D is uncertain. There are 15 residues in the CDR3. Trimming shortened V by 4 bases and J by 1 base, and 11 bases separated the two germline ends. The V gene's germline CDR1 is LGHDT and CDR2 YNNKEL (reference sequence). CDR3 nucleotides: TGTGCCAGCAGCCTACGAAGCGCGGCCAAAAACATTCAGTACTTC. It yields the protein CASSLRSAAKNIQYF. The whole variable domain, remainder taken from reference TRBV3-1 and TRBJ2-4, is DTAVSQTPKYLVTQMGNDKSIKCEQNLGHDTMYWYKQDSKKFLKIMFSYNNKELIINETVPNRFSPKSPDKAHLNLHINSLELGDSAVYFCASSLRSAAKNIQYFGAGTRLSVL.

This clonotype was found a few times. The junction departs from the called germline gene at one end, perhaps through a read error. The chain recombines TRBV7-7 with TRBJ2-2; possible D gene TRBD2, 6 bases. Germline CDR1 and CDR2: SSHAT and FNYEAQ (reference sequence). The CDR3 covers 15 residues. The CDR3 protein is CASSSGTPNTGELFF. The CDR3 DNA reads TGTGCTAGCAGTTCCGGGACTCCGAACACCGGGGAGCTGTTTTTT.

Only one count was recorded for this clonotype. The CDR3 DNA sequence: TGTGCCAGCAGCCCAACTTACCGGGCAGGTGGGCAGTACTTC. Amino acids: CASSPTYRAGGQYF. The chain is built from TRBV7-9 and TRBJ2-4; no reliable D call. Looked up from germline, CDR1 is SEHNR and CDR2 is FQNEAQ (reference sequence). CDR3 length: 14 residues. V lost 5 bases, J lost 13 bases, and 21 bases lay in between.

The table lists this clonotype with a few counts. V usage is TRBV6-5 and J usage is TRBJ1-2; D remains unclear. Germline V gives CDR1 MNHEY, CDR2 SVGAGI. The CDR3 extends over 16 amino acids. V lost 0 bases, J lost 0 bases, and 11 bases lay in between. The CDR3 is CASSYSVTGPNYGYTF. The CDR3 DNA reads TGTGCCAGCAGTTACTCGGTAACCGGACCTAACTATGGCTACACCTTC.

CDR3 DNA: TGTGCCAGCTCTCCACAGGGAAGGGTGAACACTGAAGCTTTCTTT. It translates to CASSPQGRVNTEAFF. The chain links TRBV6-1 to TRBJ1-1, with a tentative D call TRBD1 (6 bases). V lost 8 bases to trimming and J lost 0 bases, with 16 bases between them. The germline CDR1 and CDR2 sequences are MNHNS and SASEGT. CDR3 length equals 15 residues.